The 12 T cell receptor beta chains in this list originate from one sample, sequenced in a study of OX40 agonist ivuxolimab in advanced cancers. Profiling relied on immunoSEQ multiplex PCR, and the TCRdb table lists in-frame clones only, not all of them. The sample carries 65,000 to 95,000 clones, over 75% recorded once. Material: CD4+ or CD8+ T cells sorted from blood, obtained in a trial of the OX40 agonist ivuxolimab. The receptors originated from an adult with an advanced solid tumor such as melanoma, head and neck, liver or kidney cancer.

CDR3 protein: CASSLISGRANEQYF. Here the CDR3 DNA reads TGTGCCAGCAGCTTAATTAGCGGGAGGGCAAACGAGCAGTACTTC. The chain recombines TRBV7-2 with TRBJ2-7; 11 bases match TRBD2. V trimming: 2 bases; J trimming: 5 bases; junction bases outside the gene matches: 5. Germline values: CDR1 SGHTA, CDR2 FQGNSA. The CDR3 has 15 amino acids.

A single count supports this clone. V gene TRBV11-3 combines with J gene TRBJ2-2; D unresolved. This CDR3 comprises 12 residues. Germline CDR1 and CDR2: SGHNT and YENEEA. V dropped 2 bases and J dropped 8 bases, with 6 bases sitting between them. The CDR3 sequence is CASSLNRGELFF. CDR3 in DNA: TGTGCCAGCAGCTTAAATCGAGGGGAGCTGTTTTTT.

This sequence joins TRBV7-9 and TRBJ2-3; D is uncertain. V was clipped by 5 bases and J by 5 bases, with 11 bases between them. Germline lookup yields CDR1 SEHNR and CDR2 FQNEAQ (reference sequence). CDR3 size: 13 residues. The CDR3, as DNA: TGTGCCAGCAGCCTGGCTATGGGAGATACGCAGTATTTT. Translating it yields CASSLAMGDTQYF.

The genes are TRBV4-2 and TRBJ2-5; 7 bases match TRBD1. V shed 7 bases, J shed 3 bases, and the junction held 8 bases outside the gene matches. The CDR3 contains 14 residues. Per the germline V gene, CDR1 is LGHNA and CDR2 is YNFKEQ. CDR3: CASNLDREEETQYF. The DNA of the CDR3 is TGTGCCAGCAACTTAGACAGGGAAGAAGAGACCCAGTACTTC.

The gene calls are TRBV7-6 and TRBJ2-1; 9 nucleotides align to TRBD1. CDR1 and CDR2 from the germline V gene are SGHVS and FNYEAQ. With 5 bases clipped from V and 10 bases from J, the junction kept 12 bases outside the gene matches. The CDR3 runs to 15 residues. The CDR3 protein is CASSPGQGLGQEQFF. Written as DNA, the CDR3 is TGTGCCAGCAGCCCCGGACAGGGGTTAGGTCAGGAGCAGTTCTTC.

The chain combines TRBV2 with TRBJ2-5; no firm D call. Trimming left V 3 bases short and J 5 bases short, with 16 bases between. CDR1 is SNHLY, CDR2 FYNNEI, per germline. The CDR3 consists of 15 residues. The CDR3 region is CASSEEAAYLETQYF. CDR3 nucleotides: TGTGCCAGCAGTGAGGAAGCAGCTTACCTGGAGACCCAGTACTTC.

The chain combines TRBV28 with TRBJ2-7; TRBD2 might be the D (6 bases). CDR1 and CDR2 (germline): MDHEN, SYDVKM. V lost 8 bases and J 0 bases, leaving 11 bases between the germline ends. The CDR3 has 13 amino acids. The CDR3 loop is CASGLGGSYEQYF. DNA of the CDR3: TGTGCCAGCGGGCTGGGAGGCTCCTACGAGCAGTACTTC. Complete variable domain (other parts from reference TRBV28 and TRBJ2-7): DVKVTQSSRYLVKRTGEKVFLECVQDMDHENMFWYRQDPGLGLRLIYFSYDVKMKEKGDIPEGYSVSREKKERFSLILESASTNQTSMYLCASGLGGSYEQYFGPGTRLTVT.

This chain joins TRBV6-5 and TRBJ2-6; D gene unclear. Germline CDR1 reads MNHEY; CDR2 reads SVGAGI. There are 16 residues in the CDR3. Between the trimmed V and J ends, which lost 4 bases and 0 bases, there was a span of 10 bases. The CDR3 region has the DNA TGTGCCAGCAGTTTCTGGACGGCCTCTGGGGCCAACGTCCTGACTTTC. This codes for CASSFWTASGANVLTF.

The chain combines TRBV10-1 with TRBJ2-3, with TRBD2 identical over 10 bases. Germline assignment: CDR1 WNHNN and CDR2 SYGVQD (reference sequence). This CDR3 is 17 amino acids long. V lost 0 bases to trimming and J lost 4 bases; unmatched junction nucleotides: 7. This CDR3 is CASSESRQREGPDTQYF. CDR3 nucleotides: TGCGCCAGCAGTGAGTCTAGGCAGCGGGAGGGCCCAGATACGCAGTATTTT.

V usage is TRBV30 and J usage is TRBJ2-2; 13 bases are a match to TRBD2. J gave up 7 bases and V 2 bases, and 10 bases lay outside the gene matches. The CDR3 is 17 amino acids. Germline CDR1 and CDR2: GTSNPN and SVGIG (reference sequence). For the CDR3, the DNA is TGTGCCTGGAGTCCCTCCCGGACTAGCGGGAGTTACGGGGAGCTGTTTTTT. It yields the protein CAWSPSRTSGSYGELFF.

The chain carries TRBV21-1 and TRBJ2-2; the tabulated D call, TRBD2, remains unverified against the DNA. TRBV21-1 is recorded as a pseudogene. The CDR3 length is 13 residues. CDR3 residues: CASSKVLTGELFF. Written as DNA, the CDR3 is TGTGCCAGCAGCAAAGTCTTAACCGGGGAGCTGTTTTTT.

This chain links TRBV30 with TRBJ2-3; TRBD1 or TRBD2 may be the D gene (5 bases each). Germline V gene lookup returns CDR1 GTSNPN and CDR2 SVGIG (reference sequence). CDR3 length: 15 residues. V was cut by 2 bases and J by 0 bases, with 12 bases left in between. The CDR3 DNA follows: TGTGCCTGGAGTACCGGGACCGGGAGCACAGATACGCAGTATTTT. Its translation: CAWSTGTGSTDTQYF. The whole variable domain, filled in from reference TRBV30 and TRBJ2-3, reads SQTIHQWPATLVQPVGSPLSLECTVEGTSNPNLYWYRQAAGRGLQLLFYSVGIGQISSEVPQNLSASRPQDRQFILSSKKLLLSDSGFYLCAWSTGTGSTDTQYFGPGTRLTVL.